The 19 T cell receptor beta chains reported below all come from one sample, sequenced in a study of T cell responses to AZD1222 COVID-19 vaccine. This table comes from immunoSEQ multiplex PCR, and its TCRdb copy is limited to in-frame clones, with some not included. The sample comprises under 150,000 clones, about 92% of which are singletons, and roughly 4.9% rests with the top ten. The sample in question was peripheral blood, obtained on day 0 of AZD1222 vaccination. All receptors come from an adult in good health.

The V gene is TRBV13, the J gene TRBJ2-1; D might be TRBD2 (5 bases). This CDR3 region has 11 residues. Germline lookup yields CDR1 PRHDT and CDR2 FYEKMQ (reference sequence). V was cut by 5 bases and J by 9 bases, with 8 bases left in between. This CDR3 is CASSRRTEQFF. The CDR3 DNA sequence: TGTGCCAGCAGCCGGAGGACTGAGCAGTTCTTC.

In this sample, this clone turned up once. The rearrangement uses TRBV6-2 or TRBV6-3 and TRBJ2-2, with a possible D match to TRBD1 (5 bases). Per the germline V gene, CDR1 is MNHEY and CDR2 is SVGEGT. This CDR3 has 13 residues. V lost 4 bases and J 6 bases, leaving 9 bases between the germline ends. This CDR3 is CASSSLRAGELFF. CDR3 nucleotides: TGTGCCAGCAGTTCCCTCAGGGCCGGGGAGCTGTTTTTT.

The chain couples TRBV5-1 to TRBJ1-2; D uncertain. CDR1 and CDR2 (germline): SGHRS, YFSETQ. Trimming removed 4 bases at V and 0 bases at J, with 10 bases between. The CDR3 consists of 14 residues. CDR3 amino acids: CASSQSLSNYGYTF. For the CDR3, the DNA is TGCGCCAGCAGCCAGTCGTTATCTAACTATGGCTACACCTTC. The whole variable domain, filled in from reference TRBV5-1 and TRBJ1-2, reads KAGVTQTPRYLIKTRGQQVTLSCSPISGHRSVSWYQQTPGQGLQFLFEYFSETQRNKGNFPGRFSGRQFSNSRSEMNVSTLELGDSALYLCASSQSLSNYGYTFGSGTRLTVV.

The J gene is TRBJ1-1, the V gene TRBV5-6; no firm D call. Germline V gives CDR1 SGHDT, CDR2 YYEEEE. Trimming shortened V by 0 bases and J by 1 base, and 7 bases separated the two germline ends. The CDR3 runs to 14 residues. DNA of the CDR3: TGTGCCAGCAGCTTGGGACGGCCGAACACTGAAGCTTTCTTT. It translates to CASSLGRPNTEAFF.

The CDR3, as DNA: TGTGCCAGCTCACCGGGGACAGCCGGCACCGGGGAGCTGTTTTTT. Translation gives CASSPGTAGTGELFF. The V and J genes are TRBV18 and TRBJ2-2; 7 bases map to TRBD1. CDR3 size: 15 residues. CDR1 and CDR2 (germline): KGHSH, LQKENI. V was clipped by 3 bases and J by 4 bases; unmatched bases: 5. Full variable domain (remainder filled in from reference TRBV18 and TRBJ2-2): NAGVMQNPRHLVRRRGQEARLRCSPMKGHSHVYWYRQLPEEGLKFMVYLQKENIIDESGMPKERFSAEFPKEGPSILRIQQVVRGDSAAYFCASSPGTAGTGELFFGEGSRLTVL.

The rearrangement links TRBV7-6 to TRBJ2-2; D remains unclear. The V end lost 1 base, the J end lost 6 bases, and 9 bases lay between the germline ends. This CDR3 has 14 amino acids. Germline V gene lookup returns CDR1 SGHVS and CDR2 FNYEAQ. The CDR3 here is CASSLDPSPGELFF. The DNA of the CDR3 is TGTGCCAGCAGCTTAGACCCGTCCCCCGGGGAGCTGTTTTTT.

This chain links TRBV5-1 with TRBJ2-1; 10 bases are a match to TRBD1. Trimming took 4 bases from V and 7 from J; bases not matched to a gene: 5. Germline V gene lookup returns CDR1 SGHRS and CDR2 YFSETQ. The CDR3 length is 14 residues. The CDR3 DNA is TGCGCCAGCAGCGGTTGGACAGGGGGGAATGAGCAGTTCTTC. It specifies CASSGWTGGNEQFF.

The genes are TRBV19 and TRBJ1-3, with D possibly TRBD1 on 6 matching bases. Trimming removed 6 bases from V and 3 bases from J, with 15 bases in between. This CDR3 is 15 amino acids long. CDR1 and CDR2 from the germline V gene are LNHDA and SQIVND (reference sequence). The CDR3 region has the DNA TGTGCCAGTAGAAGTCTCGGGGGGCTTGGAAACACCATATATTTT. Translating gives CASRSLGGLGNTIYF.

CDR3 sequence (DNA): TGTGCCAGCAGCCGCGAGGCGGGAGTAGCCACCGGGGAGCTGTTTTTT. Translating it yields CASSREAGVATGELFF. This chain links TRBV13 with TRBJ2-2; TRBD2 matches at 7 bases. Per the germline V gene, CDR1 is PRHDT and CDR2 is FYEKMQ (reference sequence). J lost 4 bases, V lost 5 bases, and 10 bases had no gene match. The CDR3 extends over 16 amino acids.

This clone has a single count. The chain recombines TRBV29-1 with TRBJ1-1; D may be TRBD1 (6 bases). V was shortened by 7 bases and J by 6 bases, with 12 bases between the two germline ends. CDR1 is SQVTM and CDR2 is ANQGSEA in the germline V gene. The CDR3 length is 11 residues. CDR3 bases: TGCAGCGCGACGGGGGGCGCTGAAGCTTTCTTT. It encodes CSATGGAEAFF.

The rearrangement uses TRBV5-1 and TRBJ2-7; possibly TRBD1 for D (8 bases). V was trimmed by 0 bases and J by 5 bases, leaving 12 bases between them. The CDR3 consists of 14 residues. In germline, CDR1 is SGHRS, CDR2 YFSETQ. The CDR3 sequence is CASSLGTGRDEQYF. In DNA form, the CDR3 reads TGCGCCAGCAGCTTGGGGACAGGGAGGGACGAGCAGTACTTC.

Here the CDR3 reads CASSPFGLAGETQYF. In DNA, the CDR3 is TGTGCCAGCAGTCCGTTCGGGCTAGCTGGTGAGACCCAGTACTTC. V usage is TRBV27 and J usage is TRBJ2-5, with a weak D call TRBD2 (5 bases). The germline CDR1 and CDR2 sequences are MNHEY and SMNVEV (reference sequence). CDR3 size: 15 residues. The V and J ends lost 5 bases and 5 bases respectively, with 18 bases between them.

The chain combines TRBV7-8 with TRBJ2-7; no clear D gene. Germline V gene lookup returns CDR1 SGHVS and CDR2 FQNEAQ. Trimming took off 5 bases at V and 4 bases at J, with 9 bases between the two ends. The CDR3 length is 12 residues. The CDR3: CASSPARYEQYF. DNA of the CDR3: TGTGCCAGCAGCCCAGCCCGTTACGAGCAGTACTTC.

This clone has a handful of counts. In nucleotides, the CDR3 is TGTGCCAGTAGTATAGGTCCGGGGCTATACAATGAGCAGTTCTTC. It encodes CASSIGPGLYNEQFF. The chain employs TRBV19 and TRBJ2-1; perhaps D is TRBD1 or TRBD2 (5 bases each). Trimming removed 1 base from V and 4 bases from J, with 11 bases in between. Germline CDR1 reads LNHDA; CDR2 reads SQIVND (reference sequence). This CDR3 region has 15 residues.

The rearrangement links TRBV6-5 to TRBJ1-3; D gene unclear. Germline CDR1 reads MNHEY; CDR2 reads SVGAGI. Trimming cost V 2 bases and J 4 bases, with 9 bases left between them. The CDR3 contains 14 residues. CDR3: CASSYTNLGNTIYF. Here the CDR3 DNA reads TGTGCCAGCAGTTACACTAACTTGGGAAACACCATATATTTT.

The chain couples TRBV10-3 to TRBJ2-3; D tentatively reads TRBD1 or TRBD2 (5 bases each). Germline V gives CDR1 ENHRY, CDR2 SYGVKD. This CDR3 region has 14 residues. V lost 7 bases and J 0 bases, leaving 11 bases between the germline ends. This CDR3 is CAINFGASTDTQYF. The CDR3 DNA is TGTGCCATCAATTTCGGGGCTAGCACAGATACGCAGTATTTT.

The CDR3: CASSYSLGYTF. The DNA of the CDR3 is TGTGCCAGCAGTTACTCCCTGGGCTACACCTTC. This chain links TRBV6-2 or TRBV6-3 with TRBJ1-2; D call uncertain. The CDR3 loop spans 11 amino acids. Trimming removed 0 bases at V and 8 bases at J, with 4 bases between. Germline CDR1 reads MNHEY; CDR2 reads SVGEGT.

CDR3 protein: CASSSEWDGYEQYF. In nucleotides, the CDR3 is TGTGCCAGCAGCTCAGAATGGGACGGCTACGAGCAGTACTTC. The chain links TRBV5-8 to TRBJ2-7, with D perhaps given as TRBD1 or TRBD2 (5 bases each). V was clipped by 3 bases and J by 3 bases, with 13 bases between them. Germline V gene data show CDR1 as SGHTS and CDR2 as YDEGEE. This CDR3 comprises 14 residues.

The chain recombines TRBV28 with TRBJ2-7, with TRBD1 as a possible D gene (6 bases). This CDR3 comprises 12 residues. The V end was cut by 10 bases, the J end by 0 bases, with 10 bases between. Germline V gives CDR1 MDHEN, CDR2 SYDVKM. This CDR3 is CATTGSSYEQYF. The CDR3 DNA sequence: TGTGCCACCACAGGGAGCTCCTACGAGCAGTACTTC.